The clone carrying this T cell receptor beta chain was observed a handful of times. What it binds is unknown. V shed 1 base, J shed 1 base, and the junction held 18 bases outside the gene matches. This CDR3 has 21 residues. 5'RACE with constant-segment primers yielded barcoded, UMI-tagged TCR alpha and TCR beta cDNA libraries. From the 5' RACE reads, TCRdb called clonotypes with MiXCR, one entry per CDR3 protein. Altogether 550,000 to 600,000 distinct CDR3 sequences are present, 20% to 25% being singletons, with the ten largest covering roughly 8.3%. This sample was taken from a study of T-cell memory formation after mild COVID-19. The wider study: TCR clustering was largely donor specific.

General study findings and limits: Whereas later expanders leaned CD4+, clones contracting day 15 to 85 showed a balanced CD4/CD8 makeup.

The chain employs TRBV12-3 or TRBV12-4 and TRBJ2-2; 7 nucleotides agree with TRBD2. Sequencing was performed on PBMCs or a T cell subset sorted from them (not recorded which). The TCR comes from an adult woman who had mild COVID-19 (a few samples of this study predate the infection). Cell type and time point are not known. Here the CDR3 DNA reads TGTGCCAGCAGTTTAGTTGATCGGTGGGCTAGCGGACCGAAGAACACCGGGGAGCTGTTTTTT. Translated: CASSLVDRWASGPKNTGELFF.